The clone carrying this T cell receptor (beta chain) was found many times. The antigen is not known. This sample was included in a study of spatial heterogeneity in lung cancer. Overall study context: The study found that TCR transcript counts in tumor regions correlated strongly with a matched bulk RNA-seq T cell module score. The study observed each unique TCR and UMI combination more than ten times on average in raw reads. Regarding the study as a whole: One measure, the expanded intratumoral alpha and beta TCR count, tracked tumor mutation counts.

Time point denoted: sample taken at primary tumor resection. No cell sorting; template was whole RNA from tumor, lung tissue or PBMC. V lost 1 base and J lost 8; bases outside the gene matches: 7. From germline, CDR1 is LGHNA and CDR2 YNFKEQ. The CDR3 covers 15 residues. The presence of a unique molecular identifier marked each TCR cDNA molecule. TCRdb reprocessed the 5' RACE reads with MiXCR, giving one entry per CDR3 protein. Of under 15,000 distinct CDR3 sequences in the sample, around 5% were seen once. This receptor was identified in a male donor with early-stage non-small cell lung cancer. The specimen was lung tumor tissue, collected at surgery. V usage is TRBV4-2 and J usage is TRBJ2-1; 8 bases are a match to TRBD1. For the CDR3, the DNA is TGTGCCAGCAGCCAAGCGCCAGGGGGCATGGATGAGCAGTTCTTC. Amino acid sequence: CASSQAPGGMDEQFF.